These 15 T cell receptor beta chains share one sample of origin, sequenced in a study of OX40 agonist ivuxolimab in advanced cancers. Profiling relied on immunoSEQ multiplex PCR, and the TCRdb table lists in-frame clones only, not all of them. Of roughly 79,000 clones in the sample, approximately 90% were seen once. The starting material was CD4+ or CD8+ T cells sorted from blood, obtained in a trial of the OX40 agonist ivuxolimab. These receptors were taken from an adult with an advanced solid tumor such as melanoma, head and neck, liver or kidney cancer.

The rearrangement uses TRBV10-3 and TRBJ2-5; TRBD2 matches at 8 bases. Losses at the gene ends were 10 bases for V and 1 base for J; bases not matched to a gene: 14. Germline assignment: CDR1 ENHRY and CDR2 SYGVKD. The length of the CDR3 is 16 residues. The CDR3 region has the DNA TGTGCCACCCTAGTTAGCGGGGCTTTGGGCCAAGAGACCCAGTACTTC. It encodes CATLVSGALGQETQYF.

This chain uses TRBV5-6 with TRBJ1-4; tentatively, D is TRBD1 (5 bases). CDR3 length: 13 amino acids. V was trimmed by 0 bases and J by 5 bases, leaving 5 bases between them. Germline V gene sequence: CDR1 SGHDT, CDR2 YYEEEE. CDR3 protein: CASSLGQNEKLFF. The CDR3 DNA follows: TGTGCCAGCAGCTTGGGACAGAATGAAAAACTGTTTTTT.

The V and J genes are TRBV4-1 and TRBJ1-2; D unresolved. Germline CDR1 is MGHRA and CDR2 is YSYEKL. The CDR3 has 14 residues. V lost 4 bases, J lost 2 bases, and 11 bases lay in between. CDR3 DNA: TGCGCCAGCAGCCTCGTTACTGAGAACTATGGCTACACCTTC. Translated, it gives CASSLVTENYGYTF.

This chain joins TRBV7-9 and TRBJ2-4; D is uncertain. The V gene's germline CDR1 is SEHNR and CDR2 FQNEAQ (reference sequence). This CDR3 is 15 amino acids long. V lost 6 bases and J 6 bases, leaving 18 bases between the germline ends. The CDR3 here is CASSPIIEGRNIQYF. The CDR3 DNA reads TGTGCCAGCAGTCCAATTATCGAAGGGCGAAACATTCAGTACTTC.

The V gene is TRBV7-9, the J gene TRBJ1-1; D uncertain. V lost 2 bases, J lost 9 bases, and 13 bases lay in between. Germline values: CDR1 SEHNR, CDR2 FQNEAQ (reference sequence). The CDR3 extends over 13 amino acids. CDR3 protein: CASSLLSGVQAFF. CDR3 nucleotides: TGTGCCAGCAGCTTATTGTCCGGCGTGCAAGCTTTCTTT.

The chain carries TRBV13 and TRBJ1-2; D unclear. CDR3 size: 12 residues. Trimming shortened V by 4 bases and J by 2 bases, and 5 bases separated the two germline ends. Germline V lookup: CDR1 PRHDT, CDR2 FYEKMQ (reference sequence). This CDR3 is CASSSPNYGYTF. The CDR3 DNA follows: TGTGCCAGCAGCTCCCCAAACTATGGCTACACCTTC.

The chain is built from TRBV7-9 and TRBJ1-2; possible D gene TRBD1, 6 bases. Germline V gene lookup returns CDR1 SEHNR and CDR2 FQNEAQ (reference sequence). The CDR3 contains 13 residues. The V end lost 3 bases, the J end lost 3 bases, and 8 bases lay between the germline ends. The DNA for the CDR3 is TGTGCCAGCAGCTTCTCAGGGGACTATGGCTACACCTTC. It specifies CASSFSGDYGYTF.

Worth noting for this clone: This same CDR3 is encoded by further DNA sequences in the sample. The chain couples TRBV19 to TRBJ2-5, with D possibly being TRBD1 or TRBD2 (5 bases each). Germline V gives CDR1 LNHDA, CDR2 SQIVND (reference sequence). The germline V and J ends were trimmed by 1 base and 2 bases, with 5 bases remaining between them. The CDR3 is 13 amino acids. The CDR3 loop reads CASSIGGQETQYF. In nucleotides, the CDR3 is TGTGCCAGTAGTATAGGGGGGCAAGAGACCCAGTACTTC.

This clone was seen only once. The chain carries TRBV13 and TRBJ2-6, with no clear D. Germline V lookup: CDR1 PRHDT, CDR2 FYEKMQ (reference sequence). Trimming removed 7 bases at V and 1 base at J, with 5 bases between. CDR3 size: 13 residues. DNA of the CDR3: TGTGCCAGCAAGTTTTCTGGGGCCAACGTCCTGACTTTC. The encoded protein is CASKFSGANVLTF.

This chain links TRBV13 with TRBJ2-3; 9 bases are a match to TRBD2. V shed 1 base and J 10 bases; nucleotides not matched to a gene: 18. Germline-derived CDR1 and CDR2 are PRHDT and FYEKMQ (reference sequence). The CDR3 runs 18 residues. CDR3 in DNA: TGTGCCAGCAGCTTAGTGTTAGCGGGGGCCCCTCTAACGGATCCGCAGTATTTT. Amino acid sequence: CASSLVLAGAPLTDPQYF.

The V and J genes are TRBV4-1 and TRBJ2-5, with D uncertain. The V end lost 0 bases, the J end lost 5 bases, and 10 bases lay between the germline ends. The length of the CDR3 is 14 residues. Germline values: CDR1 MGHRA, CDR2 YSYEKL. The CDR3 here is CASSQDVVSETQYF. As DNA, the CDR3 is TGCGCCAGCAGCCAAGATGTAGTTTCGGAGACCCAGTACTTC.

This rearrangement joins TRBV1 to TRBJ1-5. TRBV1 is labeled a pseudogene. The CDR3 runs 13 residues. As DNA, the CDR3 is TGCACCAGCAGCGAGGGCAGGCCCGCACCCCAGCATTTT. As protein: CTSSEGRPAPQHF.

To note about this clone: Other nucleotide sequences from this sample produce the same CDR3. CDR3 coding DNA: TGTGCCAGTAGTATCGGGGGTCAGCCCCAGCATTTT. Its translation is CASSIGGQPQHF. This chain joins TRBV19 and TRBJ1-5; tentatively, D is TRBD1 (5 bases). This CDR3 is built from 12 residues. The germline CDR1 and CDR2 sequences are LNHDA and SQIVND (reference sequence). Trimming took off 3 bases at V and 6 bases at J, with 6 bases between the two ends.

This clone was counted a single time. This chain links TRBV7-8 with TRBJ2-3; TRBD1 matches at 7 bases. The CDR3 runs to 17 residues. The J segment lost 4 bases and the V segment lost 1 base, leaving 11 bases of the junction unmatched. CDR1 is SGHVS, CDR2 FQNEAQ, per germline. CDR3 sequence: CASSLGQTGLLADTQYF. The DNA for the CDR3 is TGTGCCAGCAGCTTAGGGCAGACAGGGCTCCTTGCAGATACGCAGTATTTT.

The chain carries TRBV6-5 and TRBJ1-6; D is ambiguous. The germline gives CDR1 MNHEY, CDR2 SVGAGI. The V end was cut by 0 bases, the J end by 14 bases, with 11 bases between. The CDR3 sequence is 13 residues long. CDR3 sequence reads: CASSYSGSFALHF. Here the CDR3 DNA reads TGTGCCAGCAGTTACTCGGGTAGCTTTGCCCTCCACTTT.